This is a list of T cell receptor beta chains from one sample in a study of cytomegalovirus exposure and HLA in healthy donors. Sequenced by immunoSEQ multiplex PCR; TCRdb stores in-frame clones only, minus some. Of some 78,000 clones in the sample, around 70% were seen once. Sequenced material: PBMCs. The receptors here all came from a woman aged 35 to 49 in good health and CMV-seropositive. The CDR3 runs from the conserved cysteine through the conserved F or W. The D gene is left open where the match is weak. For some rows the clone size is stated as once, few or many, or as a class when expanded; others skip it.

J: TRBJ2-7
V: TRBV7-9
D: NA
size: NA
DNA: TGTGCCAGCAGCTCTGGGGCGGCTCCTTACGAGCAGTACTTC
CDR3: CASSSGAAPYEQYF

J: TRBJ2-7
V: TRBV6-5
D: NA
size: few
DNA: TGTGCCAGCAGTTACTCCCATAGAGGGACATACGAGCAGTACTTC
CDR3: CASSYSHRGTYEQYF

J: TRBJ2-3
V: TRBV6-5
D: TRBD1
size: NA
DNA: TGTGCCAGCAGTCAGGGGGACAGAGTCACAGATACGCAGTATTTT
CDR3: CASSQGDRVTDTQYF

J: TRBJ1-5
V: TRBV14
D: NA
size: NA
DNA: TGTGCCAGCAGCTTACAGTCCCGGGAGGGAATATTGCCCCAGCATTTT
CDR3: CASSLQSREGILPQHF

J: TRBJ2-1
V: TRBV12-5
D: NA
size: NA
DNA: TGTGCTAGTGGTTTGGTATCTTTGGCTCCTGGAGATGAGCAGTTCTTC
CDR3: CASGLVSLAPGDEQFF

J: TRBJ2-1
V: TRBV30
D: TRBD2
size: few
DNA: TGTGCCTGGAGTCGCGTCGGCGGGGGAAGGAACTCTGAGCAGTTCTTC
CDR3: CAWSRVGGGRNSEQFF

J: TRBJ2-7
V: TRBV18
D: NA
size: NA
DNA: TGTGCCAGCTCACCAGGCTTAGACAGACCTTACGAGCAGTACTTC
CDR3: CASSPGLDRPYEQYF

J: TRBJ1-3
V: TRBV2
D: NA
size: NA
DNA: TGTGCCAGCAGTGACCCGGTGGGCCTCTCTGGAAACACCATATATTTT
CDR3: CASSDPVGLSGNTIYF

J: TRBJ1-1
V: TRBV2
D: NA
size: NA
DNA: TGTGCCAGCAGTGAAGCGGGGCTTCCCAGAACAGGGTTGGTCACTGAAGCTTTCTTT
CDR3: CASSEAGLPRTGLVTEAFF

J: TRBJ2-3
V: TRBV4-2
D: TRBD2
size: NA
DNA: TGTGCCAGCAGCCAAGCATTGGGGGGGTTCACAGATACGCAGTATTTT
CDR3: CASSQALGGFTDTQYF

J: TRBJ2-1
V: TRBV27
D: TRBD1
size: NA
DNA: TGTGCCAGCAGTTTATTAGGACGACAGGGGTTATACAATGAGCAGTTCTTC
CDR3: CASSLLGRQGLYNEQFF

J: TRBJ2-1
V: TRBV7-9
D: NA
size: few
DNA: TGTGCCAGCAGCTTATCGCCGACTAGCTCCTACAATGAGCAGTTCTTC
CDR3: CASSLSPTSSYNEQFF

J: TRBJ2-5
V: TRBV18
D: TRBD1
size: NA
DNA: TGTGCCAGCTCACCGGGACAGCAAGAGACCCAGTACTTC
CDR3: CASSPGQQETQYF

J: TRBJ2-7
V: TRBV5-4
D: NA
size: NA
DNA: TGTGCCAGCAGCCCGAATGGGATCGCGGGCGAGCAGTACTTC
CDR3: CASSPNGIAGEQYF

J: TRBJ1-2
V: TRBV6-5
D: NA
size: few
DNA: TGTGCCAGCAGTCTCCAGGGTGGATCGGGCGGCTACACCTTC
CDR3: CASSLQGGSGGYTF

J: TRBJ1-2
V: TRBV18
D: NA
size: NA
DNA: TGTGCCAGCTCACCAGAGGAGGGTCGCTATGGCTACACCTTC
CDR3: CASSPEEGRYGYTF

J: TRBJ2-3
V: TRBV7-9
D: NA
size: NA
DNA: TGTGCCAGCATTGCCGACGTATGGAGTTTCACAGATACGCAGTATTTT
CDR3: CASIADVWSFTDTQYF

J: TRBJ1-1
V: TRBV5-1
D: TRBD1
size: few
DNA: TGCGCCAGCAGCCCAGGGACAGGGAAAATAAAAGGCGCTTTCTTT
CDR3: CASSPGTGKIKGAFF

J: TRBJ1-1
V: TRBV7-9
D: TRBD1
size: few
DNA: TGTGCCAGCAGCCCCTGGGGGACAGGGAAGACTGAAGCTTTCTTT
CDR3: CASSPWGTGKTEAFF

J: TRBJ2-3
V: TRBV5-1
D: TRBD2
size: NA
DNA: TGCGCCAGCAGCTTGGCCCTAGCGGCCACAGATACGCAGTATTTT
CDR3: CASSLALAATDTQYF

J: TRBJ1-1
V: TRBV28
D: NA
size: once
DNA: TGTGCCAGCACCTCGCCTCGGTTTACTGAAGCTTTCTTT
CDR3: CASTSPRFTEAFF

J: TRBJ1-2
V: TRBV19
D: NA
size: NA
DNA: TGTGCCACCGACGGGGAGTCGCATGGCTACACCTTC
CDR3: CATDGESHGYTF

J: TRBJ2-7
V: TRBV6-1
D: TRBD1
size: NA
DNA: TGTGCCAGCCGTCCAGGGGGCCGGAACGAGCAGTACTTC
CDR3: CASRPGGRNEQYF

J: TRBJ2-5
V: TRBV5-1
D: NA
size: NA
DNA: TGCGCCAGCAGCTTGGGCTCGGTGGGGCGGTGGGAGACCCAGTACTTC
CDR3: CASSLGSVGRWETQYF

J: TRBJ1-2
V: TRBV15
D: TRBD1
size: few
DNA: TGTGCCACCAGCAGGACCGGGACAGGGCCCTATGGCTACACCTTC
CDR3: CATSRTGTGPYGYTF

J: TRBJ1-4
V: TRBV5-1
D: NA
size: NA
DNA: TGCGCCAGCAGCTTGGAGGACATTACTCTACGGCGCGGAAAACTGTTTTTT
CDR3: CASSLEDITLRRGKLFF

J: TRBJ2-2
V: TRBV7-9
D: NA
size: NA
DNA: TGTGCCAGCAGCTCCTTTGAGAGAAACACCGGGGAGCTGTTTTTT
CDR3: CASSSFERNTGELFF

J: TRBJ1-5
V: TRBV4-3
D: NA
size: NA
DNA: TGCGCCAGCAGCCAAGATTGGGGGGGCTGGCAGCCCCAGCATTTT
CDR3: CASSQDWGGWQPQHF

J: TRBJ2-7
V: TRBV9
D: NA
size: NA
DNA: TGTGCCAGCAGCGTGGGCGCGGGTACCTACGAGCAGTACTTC
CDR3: CASSVGAGTYEQYF

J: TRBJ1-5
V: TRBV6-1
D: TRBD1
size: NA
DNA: TGTGCCAGCACCCTACAGGGGGATCAGCCCCAGCATTTT
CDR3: CASTLQGDQPQHF

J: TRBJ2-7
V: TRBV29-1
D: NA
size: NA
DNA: TGCAGCGTTGACGGAGTAACAGGGAGGGATTTGTACGAGCAGTACTTC
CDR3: CSVDGVTGRDLYEQYF

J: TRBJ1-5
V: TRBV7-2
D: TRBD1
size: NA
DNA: TGTGCCAGCAGCTCAAGGACAGGGGGGCAGCCCCAGCATTTT
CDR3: CASSSRTGGQPQHF

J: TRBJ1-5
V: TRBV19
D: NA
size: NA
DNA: TGTGCCAGTAGTACTTACAGGGAGTCCCAGCATTTT
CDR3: CASSTYRESQHF

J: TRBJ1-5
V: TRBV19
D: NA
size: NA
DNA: TGTGCCAGTAGTATTGAGCCGGGGCCCCAGCATTTT
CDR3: CASSIEPGPQHF

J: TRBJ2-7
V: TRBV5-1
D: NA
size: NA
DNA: TGCGCCAGCAGCCAAGACGGCGGCGAGCAGTACTTC
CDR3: CASSQDGGEQYF

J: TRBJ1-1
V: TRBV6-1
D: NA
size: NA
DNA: TGTGCCAGCAGTTCCCCGACAGGTACGAACACTGAAGCTTTCTTT
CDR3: CASSSPTGTNTEAFF

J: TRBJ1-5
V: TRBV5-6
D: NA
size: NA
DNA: TGTGCCAGCAGCTTGTGGGGGGTACGTAGTCAGCCCCAGCATTTT
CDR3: CASSLWGVRSQPQHF

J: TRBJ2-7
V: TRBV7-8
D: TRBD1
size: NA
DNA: TGTGCCAGCAGCGTTCACAGGGGGTACGAGCAGTACTTC
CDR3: CASSVHRGYEQYF

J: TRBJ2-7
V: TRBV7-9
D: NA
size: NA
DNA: TGTGCCAGCAGCCCCCCCCGTTTCTCCTACGAGCAGTACTTC
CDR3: CASSPPRFSYEQYF

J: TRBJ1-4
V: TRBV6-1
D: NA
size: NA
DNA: TGTGCCAGCAGTGCGACGGACTCAGGTGGAAAACTGTTTTTT
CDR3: CASSATDSGGKLFF

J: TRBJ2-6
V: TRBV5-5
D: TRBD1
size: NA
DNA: TGTGCCAGCGGCCCCGGGACAGGAATTAACTCTGGGGCCAACGTCCTGACTTTC
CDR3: CASGPGTGINSGANVLTF

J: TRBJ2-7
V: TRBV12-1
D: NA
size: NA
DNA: TGTGCCAGCAGCTTTGACGGTTCCTACGAGCAGTACTTC
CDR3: CASSFDGSYEQYF

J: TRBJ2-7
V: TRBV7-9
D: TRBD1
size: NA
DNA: TGTGCCAGCAGCAGGGACCCCACAGGGGGATTGTACTTC
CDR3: CASSRDPTGGLYF

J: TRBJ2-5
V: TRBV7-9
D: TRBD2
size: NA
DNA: TGTGCCAGCAGCTTAGCGGGAGGGGATCGAAGGGGACGGCAAGAGACCCAGTACTTC
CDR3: CASSLAGGDRRGRQETQYF

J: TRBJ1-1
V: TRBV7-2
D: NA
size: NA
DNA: TGTGCCAGCAGCACTACGGGGGGAGGTGGGGGTGAAGCTTTCTTT
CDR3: CASSTTGGGGGEAFF